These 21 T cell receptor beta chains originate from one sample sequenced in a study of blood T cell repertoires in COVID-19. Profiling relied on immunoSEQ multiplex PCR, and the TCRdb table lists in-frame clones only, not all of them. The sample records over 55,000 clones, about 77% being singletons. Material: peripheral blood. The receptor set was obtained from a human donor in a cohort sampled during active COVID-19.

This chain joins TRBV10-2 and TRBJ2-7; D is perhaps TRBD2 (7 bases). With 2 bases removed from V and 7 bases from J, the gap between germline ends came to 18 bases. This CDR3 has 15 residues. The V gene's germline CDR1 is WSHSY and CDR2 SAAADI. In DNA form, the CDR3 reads TGCGCCAGCAGTGAGACCAGGGGCGGGGGTAAAGAGCAGTACTTC. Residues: CASSETRGGGKEQYF.

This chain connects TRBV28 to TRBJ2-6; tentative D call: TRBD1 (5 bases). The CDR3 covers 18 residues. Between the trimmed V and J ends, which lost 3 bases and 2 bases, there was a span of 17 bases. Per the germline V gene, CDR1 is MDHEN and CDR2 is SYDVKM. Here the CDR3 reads CASSFPVGRGAGANVLTF. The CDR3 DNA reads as TGTGCCAGCAGTTTTCCTGTCGGAAGGGGCGCTGGGGCCAACGTCCTGACTTTC.

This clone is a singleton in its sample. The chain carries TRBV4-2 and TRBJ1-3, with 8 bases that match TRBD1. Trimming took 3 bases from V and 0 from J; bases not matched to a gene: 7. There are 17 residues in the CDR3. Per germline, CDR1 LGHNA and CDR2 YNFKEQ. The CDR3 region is CASSQATGVGSGNTIYF. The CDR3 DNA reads TGTGCCAGCAGCCAGGCGACAGGGGTCGGCTCTGGAAACACCATATATTTT.

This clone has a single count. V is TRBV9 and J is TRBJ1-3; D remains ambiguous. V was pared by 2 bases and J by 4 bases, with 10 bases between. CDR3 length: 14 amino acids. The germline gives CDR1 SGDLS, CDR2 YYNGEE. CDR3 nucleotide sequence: TGTGCCAGCAGCGTCGCAGGCGCCGGAAACACCATATATTTT. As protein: CASSVAGAGNTIYF. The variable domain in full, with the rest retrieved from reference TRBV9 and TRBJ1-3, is DSGVTQTPKHLITATGQRVTLRCSPRSGDLSVYWYQQSLDQGLQFLIQYYNGEERAKGNILERFSAQQFPDLHSELNLSSLELGDSALYFCASSVAGAGNTIYFGEGSWLTVV.

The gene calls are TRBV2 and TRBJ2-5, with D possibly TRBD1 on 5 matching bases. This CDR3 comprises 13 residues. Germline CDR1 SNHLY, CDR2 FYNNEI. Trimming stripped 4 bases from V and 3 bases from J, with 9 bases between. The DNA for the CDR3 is TGTGCCAGCAGTGTTATAGGGGAAGAGACCCAGTACTTC. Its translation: CASSVIGEETQYF.

CDR3 DNA: TGTGCCAGCAGCGTAATCGGGGGGCAGGAAGAGACCCAGTACTTC. This encodes CASSVIGGQEETQYF. This chain connects TRBV9 to TRBJ2-5; D may be TRBD2 (7 bases). V lost 1 base to trimming and J lost 3 bases, with 13 bases between them. CDR3 length: 15 residues. Per the germline V gene, CDR1 is SGDLS and CDR2 is YYNGEE.

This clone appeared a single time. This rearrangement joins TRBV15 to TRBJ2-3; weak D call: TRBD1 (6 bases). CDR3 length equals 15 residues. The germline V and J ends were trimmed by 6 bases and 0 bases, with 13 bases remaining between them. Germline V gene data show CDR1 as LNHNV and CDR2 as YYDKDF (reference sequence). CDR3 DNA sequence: TGTGCCACCAGAGAGGGGGATGTGAGCACAGATACGCAGTATTTT. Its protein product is CATREGDVSTDTQYF.

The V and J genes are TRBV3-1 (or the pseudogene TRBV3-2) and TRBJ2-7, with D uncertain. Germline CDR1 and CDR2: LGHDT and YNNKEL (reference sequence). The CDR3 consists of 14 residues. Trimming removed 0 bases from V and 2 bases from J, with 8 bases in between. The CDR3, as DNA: TGTGCCAGCAGCCAAGAGTCGGTTACCTACGAGCAGTACTTC. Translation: CASSQESVTYEQYF.

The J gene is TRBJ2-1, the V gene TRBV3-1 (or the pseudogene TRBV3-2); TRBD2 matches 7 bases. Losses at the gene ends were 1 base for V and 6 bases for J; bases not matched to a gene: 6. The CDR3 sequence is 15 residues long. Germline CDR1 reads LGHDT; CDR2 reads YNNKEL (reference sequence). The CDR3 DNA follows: TGTGCCAGCAGCCAAGGGGGCGGGGGATTCAATGAGCAGTTCTTC. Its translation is CASSQGGGGFNEQFF.

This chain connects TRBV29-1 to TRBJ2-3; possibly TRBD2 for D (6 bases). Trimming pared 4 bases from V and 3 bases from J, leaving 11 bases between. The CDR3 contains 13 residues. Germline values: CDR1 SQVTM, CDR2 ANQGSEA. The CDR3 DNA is TGCAGCGTTGGGCGGGGCGGGACAGATACGCAGTATTTT. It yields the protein CSVGRGGTDTQYF.

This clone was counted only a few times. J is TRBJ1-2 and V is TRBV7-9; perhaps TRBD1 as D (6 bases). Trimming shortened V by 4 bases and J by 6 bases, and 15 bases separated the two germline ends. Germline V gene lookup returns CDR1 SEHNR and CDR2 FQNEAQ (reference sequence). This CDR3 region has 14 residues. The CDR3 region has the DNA TGTGCCAGCAGCTCCCTGATTGAGGGGGATGGCTACACCTTC. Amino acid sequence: CASSSLIEGDGYTF.

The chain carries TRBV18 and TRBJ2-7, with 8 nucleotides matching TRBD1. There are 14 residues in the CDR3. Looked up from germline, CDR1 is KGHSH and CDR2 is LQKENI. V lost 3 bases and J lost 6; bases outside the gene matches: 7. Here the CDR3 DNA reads TGTGCCAGCTCACCGGACAGGGAGTATCGCGAGCAGTACTTC. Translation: CASSPDREYREQYF.

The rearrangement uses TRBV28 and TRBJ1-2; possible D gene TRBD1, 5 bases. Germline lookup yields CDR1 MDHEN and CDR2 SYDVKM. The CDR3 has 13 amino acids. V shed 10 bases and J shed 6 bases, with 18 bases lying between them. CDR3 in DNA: TGTGCCACCAGGGACGATTGGGGCCATGGCTACACCTTC. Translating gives CATRDDWGHGYTF.

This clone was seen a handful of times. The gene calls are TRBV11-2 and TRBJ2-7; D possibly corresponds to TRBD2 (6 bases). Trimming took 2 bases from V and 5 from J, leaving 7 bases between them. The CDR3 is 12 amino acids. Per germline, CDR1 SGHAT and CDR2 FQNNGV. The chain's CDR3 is CASSLRRDEQYF. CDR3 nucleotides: TGTGCCAGCAGCTTAAGGAGGGACGAGCAGTACTTC. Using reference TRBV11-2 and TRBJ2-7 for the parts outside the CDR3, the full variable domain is EAGVAQSPRYKIIEKRQSVAFWCNPISGHATLYWYQQILGQGPKLLIQFQNNGVVDDSQLPKDRFSAERLKGVDSTLKIQPAKLEDSAVYLCASSLRRDEQYFGPGTRLTVT.

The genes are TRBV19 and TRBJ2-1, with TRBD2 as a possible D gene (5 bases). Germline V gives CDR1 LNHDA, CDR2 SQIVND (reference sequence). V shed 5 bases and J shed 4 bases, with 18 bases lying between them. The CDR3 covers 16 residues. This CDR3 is CASSPEGGGRYNEQFF. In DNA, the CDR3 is TGTGCCAGTAGTCCAGAAGGCGGAGGACGATACAATGAGCAGTTCTTC.

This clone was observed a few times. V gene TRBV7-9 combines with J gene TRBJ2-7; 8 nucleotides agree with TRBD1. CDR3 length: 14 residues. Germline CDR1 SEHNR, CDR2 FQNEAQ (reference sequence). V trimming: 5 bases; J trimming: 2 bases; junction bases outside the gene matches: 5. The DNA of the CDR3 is TGTGCCAGCAGCCGAGGACAGGGCCCCTACGAGCAGTACTTC. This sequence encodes CASSRGQGPYEQYF.

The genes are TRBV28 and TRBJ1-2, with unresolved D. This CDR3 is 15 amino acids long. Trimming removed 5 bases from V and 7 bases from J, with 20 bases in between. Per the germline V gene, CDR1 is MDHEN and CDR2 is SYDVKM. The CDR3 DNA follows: TGTGCCAGCAGTGTGTCCGAGTGGGCAGGAGGTGGCTACACCTTC. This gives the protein CASSVSEWAGGGYTF.

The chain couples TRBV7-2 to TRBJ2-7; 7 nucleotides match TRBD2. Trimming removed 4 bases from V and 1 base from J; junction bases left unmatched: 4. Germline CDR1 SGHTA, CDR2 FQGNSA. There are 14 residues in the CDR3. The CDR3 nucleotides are TGTGCCAGCAGCTCCAGGACTAGTTCCTACGAGCAGTACTTC. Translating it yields CASSSRTSSYEQYF.

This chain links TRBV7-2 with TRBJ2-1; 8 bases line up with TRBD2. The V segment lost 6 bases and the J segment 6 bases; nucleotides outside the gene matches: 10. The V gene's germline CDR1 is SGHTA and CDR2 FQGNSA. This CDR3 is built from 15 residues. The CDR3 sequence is CASSYTGTRGNEQFF. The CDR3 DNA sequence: TGTGCCAGCAGTTATACCGGGACTAGGGGCAATGAGCAGTTCTTC. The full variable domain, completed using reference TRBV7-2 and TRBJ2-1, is GAGVSQSPSNKVTEKGKDVELRCDPISGHTALYWYRQSLGQGLEFLIYFQGNSAPDKSGLPSDRFSAERTGGSVSTLTIQRTQQEDSAVYLCASSYTGTRGNEQFFGPGTRLTVL.

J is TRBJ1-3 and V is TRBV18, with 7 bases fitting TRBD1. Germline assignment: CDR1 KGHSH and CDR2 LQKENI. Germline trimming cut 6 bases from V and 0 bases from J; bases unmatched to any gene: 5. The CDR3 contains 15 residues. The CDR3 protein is CASSPDRVSGNTIYF. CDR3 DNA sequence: TGTGCCAGCTCTCCTGACAGGGTCTCTGGAAACACCATATATTTT.

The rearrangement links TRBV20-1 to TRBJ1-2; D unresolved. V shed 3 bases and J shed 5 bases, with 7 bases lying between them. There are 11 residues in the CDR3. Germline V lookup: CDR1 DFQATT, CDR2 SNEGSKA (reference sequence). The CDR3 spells CSASGLYGYTF. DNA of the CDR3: TGCAGTGCTAGCGGACTTTATGGCTACACCTTC.